What follows are 4 T cell receptor beta chains derived from one specimen sequenced in a study of CXCR3-negative and CXCR3-positive naive CD8 T cells. Overall study findings and caveats: Against CXCR3-negative naive cells, CXCR3-positive naive cells showed more hydrophobic TRB CDR3s.

These receptors' antigens are unknown. Each TRB cDNA library was prepared by 5' RACE (with UMI labels). TCRdb reprocessed the 5' RACE reads and keeps a single row for each CDR3 protein, giving no DNA. The table for this sample gives about 150,000 distinct CDR3 sequences. The specimen sequenced was naive CXCR3+ CD8+ T cells from blood. The subset is: CD45RO-CCR7+CD27+CD95- naive CD8+ T cells expressing CXCR3 (TNR3+). The receptors come from a human donor in good health. Some clones in this sample may be carry-over from other donors' samples.

The genes are TRBV12-3 or TRBV12-4 and TRBJ2-5; the TCRdb call, TRBD1, lacks DNA for checking. The CDR3 is 15 amino acids. The CDR3 loop is CASSLIGGPGETQYF.

The V call is TRBV6-1, the J call TRBJ2-1; the TCRdb D gene call, TRBD2, has no DNA to confirm it. The CDR3 consists of 15 residues. The V gene's germline CDR1 is MNHNS and CDR2 SASEGT. This CDR3 is CASSEHRQGLNEQFF.

The chain couples TRBV7-9 to TRBJ2-5; TCRdb returns TRBD1, unconfirmable since there is no DNA. Looked up from germline, CDR1 is SEHNR and CDR2 is FQNEAQ (reference sequence). CDR3 size: 15 residues. The CDR3 sequence: CASSSKLGAQETQYF.

The chain joins TRBV7-9 to TRBJ2-1; TCRdb's assignment of TRBD1 cannot be checked, as there is no DNA. CDR1 is SEHNR, CDR2 FQNEAQ, per germline (reference sequence). The CDR3 sequence is 15 residues long. CDR3 sequence reads: CASSLVGAEYNEQFF.